Each of the 2 T cell receptor beta chains below was sequenced from the same sample in a study of molecular identifiers for immune sequencing clone quantification. MiXCR was run by TCRdb on the PCR reads, yielding one entry per CDR3 protein. Counted here are some 91,000 distinct CDR3 sequences, 24% occurring once; the ten biggest clones make up roughly 1%. Sequencing used naive CD8+ T cells from blood, with Jurkat cell RNA spiked in. As for subset: FACS-sorted CD8+CD4-CCR7+CD45RA+ naive T cells. The receptors derive from a human donor in good health. Some libraries in this study had Jurkat cell RNA spiked in.

This clonotype was detected ten times or more. V is TRBV3-1 and J is TRBJ2-3; weak D call: TRBD1 (5 bases). Trimming stripped 4 bases from V and 4 bases from J, with 6 bases between. Germline V CDR1 and CDR2: LGHDT, YNNKEL (reference sequence). The CDR3 is 12 residues long. The CDR3 region is CASSRGADTQYF. For the CDR3, the DNA is TGTGCCAGCAGCCGGGGCGCAGATACGCAGTATTTT.

A note on this clonotype: A much more abundant neighbour one base away suggests this may be a read error. The chain joins TRBV14 to TRBJ1-3; no reliable D call. The CDR3 is made up of 15 amino acids. Germline V gene sequence: CDR1 SGHDN, CDR2 FVKESK. CDR3 in DNA: TGTGCCAGCAGCCAAGGAACGAGCTCTGGAAACGCCATATATTTT. This encodes CASSQGTSSGNAIYF.